Shown below are 30 T cell receptor beta chains from a single sample sequenced in a study of blood T cells in healthy people across ages. A second PCR of 7 to 11 cycles used a sample-barcoded 5' primer and a J-beta primer mix. TCRdb analysed the 5' RACE reads with MiXCR anew, one entry per CDR3 protein. The repertoire includes 1.8 million or so distinct CDR3 sequences, around 42% of them detected once, and under 25% sits in the top ten. Sequenced: blood. The receptors come from a human donor in good health.

The chain joins TRBV10-3 to TRBJ2-3, with 10 positions matching TRBD2. The V gene's germline CDR1 is ENHRY and CDR2 SYGVKD. V was clipped by 8 bases and J by 5 bases; unmatched bases: 10. This CDR3 is 15 amino acids long. This chain's CDR3 is CAIGEAGGDLDTQYF. CDR3 nucleotide sequence: TGTGCCATCGGAGAAGCGGGGGGGGATTTAGATACGCAGTATTTT.

V is TRBV3-1 and J is TRBJ1-2; D perhaps matches TRBD1 (5 bases). Germline CDR1 is LGHDT and CDR2 is YNNKEL (reference sequence). V shed 4 bases and J shed 7 bases, with 19 bases lying between them. This CDR3 is 15 amino acids long. CDR3 coding DNA: TGTGCCAGCAGCCCCTCAAGCCCGGGGGACGGTGGCTACACCTTC. Protein: CASSPSSPGDGGYTF. Full variable domain (remainder filled in from reference TRBV3-1 and TRBJ1-2): DTAVSQTPKYLVTQMGNDKSIKCEQNLGHDTMYWYKQDSKKFLKIMFSYNNKELIINETVPNRFSPKSPDKAHLNLHINSLELGDSAVYFCASSPSSPGDGGYTFGSGTRLTVV.

The gene calls are TRBV12-3 or TRBV12-4 and TRBJ2-1; 14 nucleotides agree with TRBD2. J was trimmed by 0 bases and V by 6 bases; bases with no gene match: 4. This CDR3 has 17 amino acids. The DNA for the CDR3 is TGTGCCAGCAGAGGGACTAGCGGGGGTTCCTCCTACAATGAGCAGTTCTTC. It codes for CASRGTSGGSSYNEQFF.

The chain combines TRBV7-2 with TRBJ1-5, with D tentatively TRBD1 (5 bases). Trimming cost V 2 bases and J 2 bases, with 10 bases left between them. Germline lookup yields CDR1 SGHTA and CDR2 FQGNSA. The CDR3 spans 15 residues. The CDR3 region is CASSLQIGGNQPQHF. The CDR3 DNA follows: TGTGCCAGCAGCTTACAAATAGGGGGCAATCAGCCCCAGCATTTT.

The chain employs TRBV6-2 or TRBV6-3 and TRBJ2-1; tentatively, D is TRBD1 (5 bases). CDR3 length equals 18 residues. Per germline, CDR1 MNHEY and CDR2 SVGEGT. V was cut by 6 bases and J by 4 bases, with 25 bases left in between. The CDR3 nucleotides read TGTGCCAGCAGCAACCGCCTCTACGACAGACAACTTTACAATGAGCAGTTCTTC. Its protein product is CASSNRLYDRQLYNEQFF.

A few counts support this clonotype. The rearrangement joins TRBV6-6 to TRBJ1-1; D uncertain. V dropped 0 bases and J dropped 11 bases, with 13 bases sitting between them. The germline V gene encodes CDR1 MNHNY and CDR2 SVGAGI (reference sequence). The CDR3 covers 13 residues. CDR3 in amino acids: CASSYSRNFGAFF. The CDR3 coding sequence is TGTGCCAGCAGTTACTCGAGGAACTTCGGGGCTTTCTTT.

This clonotype was seen a handful of times. The chain joins TRBV4-3 to TRBJ2-7, with D tentatively TRBD1 or TRBD2 (5 bases each). Germline CDR1 LGHNA, CDR2 YSLEER. With 4 bases removed from V and 3 bases from J, the gap between germline ends came to 16 bases. The CDR3 loop spans 15 amino acids. The CDR3 DNA is TGCGCCAGCAGCCTCCACCTGGGGGAAGTCTACGAGCAGTACTTC. Amino acids: CASSLHLGEVYEQYF.

This clonotype was found a few times. V and J are TRBV20-1 and TRBJ1-2, with D possibly being TRBD1 (5 bases). CDR1 and CDR2 (germline): DFQATT, SNEGSKA (reference sequence). V lost 6 bases and J 4 bases, leaving 21 bases between the germline ends. CDR3 size: 15 residues. The CDR3 region has the DNA TGCAGTGCATCTCGACCGGGGCCCGAAGTCTATGGCTACACCTTC. As protein: CSASRPGPEVYGYTF.

The V call is TRBV25-1, the J call TRBJ2-7, with D perhaps assigned TRBD1 or TRBD2 (7 bases each). The DNA end favors TRBJ2-5, so the J call may be wrong. CDR3 length: 16 amino acids. CDR1 MGHDK and CDR2 SYGVNS come from the germline V gene. The CDR3 DNA is TGTGCCAGCAGTGAAAGGACCACAGGGGCGGGGGTGACCCAGTACTTC. This gives the protein CASSERTTGAGVTQYF.

This clonotype has just a few counts. The chain employs TRBV4-3 and TRBJ1-4; D gene unclear. Trimming left V 0 bases short and J 8 bases short, with 16 bases between. Per germline, CDR1 LGHNA and CDR2 YSLEER. The CDR3 is made up of 16 amino acids. The CDR3 DNA sequence: TGCGCCAGCAGCCAAGATTTGGGCCGAGAAGAAGAAAAACTGTTTTTT. Residues: CASSQDLGREEEKLFF.

The chain carries TRBV20-1 and TRBJ2-4; TRBD1 matches 7 bases. J was trimmed by 6 bases and V by 7 bases; bases with no gene match: 6. Germline assignment: CDR1 DFQATT and CDR2 SNEGSKA (reference sequence). The CDR3 contains 12 residues. In DNA, the CDR3 is TGCAGTGTGCGAGGGGGCAGAAACATTCAGTACTTC. Amino acid sequence: CSVRGGRNIQYF.

V gene TRBV24-1 combines with J gene TRBJ2-1; 10 bases agree with TRBD2. This CDR3 is 17 amino acids long. Germline loops: CDR1 KGHDR, CDR2 SFDVKD. Germline trimming cut 3 bases from V and 8 bases from J; bases unmatched to any gene: 12. The CDR3 region is CATSDLISGGAIDEQFF. The CDR3 DNA reads as TGTGCCACCAGTGATCTAATCAGCGGGGGGGCAATCGATGAGCAGTTCTTC.

In its sample, this clonotype was seen a few times. The V call is TRBV11-2, the J call TRBJ1-2, with 7 bases that match TRBD1. The CDR3 is made up of 15 amino acids. With 5 bases clipped from V and 8 bases from J, the junction kept 14 bases outside the gene matches. Germline lookup yields CDR1 SGHAT and CDR2 FQNNGV. The CDR3 loop is CASSQDRNYLGGYTF. CDR3 nucleotides: TGTGCCAGCAGCCAGGACAGGAATTACTTGGGGGGCTACACCTTC.

A few counts support this clonotype. The J gene is TRBJ2-5, the V gene TRBV15; D is tentatively TRBD1 or TRBD2 (5 bases each). Germline CDR1 LNHNV, CDR2 YYDKDF (reference sequence). There are 15 residues in the CDR3. V shed 3 bases and J shed 4 bases, with 15 bases lying between them. This CDR3 is CATSRGVGVGETQYF. The DNA of the CDR3 is TGTGCCACCAGCAGGGGGGTTGGGGTAGGAGAGACCCAGTACTTC.

This clonotype was detected a few times. V is TRBV10-3 and J is TRBJ1-6; TRBD1 agrees at 11 bases. V lost 7 bases, J lost 10 bases, and 3 bases stayed unmatched. Germline V gene lookup returns CDR1 ENHRY and CDR2 SYGVKD. CDR3 length: 13 amino acids. For the CDR3, the DNA is TGTGCCATCATGGGGACAGGGGGATCACCCCTCCACTTT. It encodes CAIMGTGGSPLHF.

This clonotype was picked up a small number of times. The V and J genes are TRBV7-2 and TRBJ1-2; possible D gene TRBD1, 5 bases. Germline CDR1 is SGHTA and CDR2 is FQGNSA. The V and J ends lost 3 bases and 5 bases respectively, with 10 bases between them. The CDR3 consists of 13 residues. The CDR3 bases are TGTGCCAGCAGCTTGGCCCCAGGGTATGGCTACACCTTC. This encodes CASSLAPGYGYTF.

Remarks on this clonotype: This may come from a read error, since a much larger clone is one base off. The chain employs TRBV20-1 and TRBJ2-1; TRBD2 might be the D (6 bases). CDR3 size: 14 residues. CDR1 is DFQATT and CDR2 is SNEGSKA in the germline V gene (reference sequence). V was trimmed by 0 bases and J by 8 bases, leaving 14 bases between them. In DNA form, the CDR3 reads TGCAGTGCTAGAGAGGGGTACGGGAGCCATGAGCAGTTCTTC. This gives the protein CSAREGYGSHEQFF.

V is TRBV4-1 and J is TRBJ1-2; no definite D call. The germline CDR1 and CDR2 sequences are MGHRA and YSYEKL. The CDR3 extends over 14 amino acids. Trimming left V 1 base short and J 5 bases short, with 11 bases between. The CDR3 reads CASSQVEGGYGYTF. The DNA for the CDR3 is TGCGCCAGCAGCCAAGTCGAGGGTGGTTATGGCTACACCTTC.

This clonotype appeared a few times. The rearrangement links TRBV15 to TRBJ2-7, with D possibly matching TRBD1 (5 bases). CDR3 length: 14 amino acids. Trimming left V 6 bases short and J 2 bases short, with 14 bases between. Germline V gives CDR1 LNHNV, CDR2 YYDKDF (reference sequence). The CDR3 reads CATRSGRVPYEQYF. The DNA of the CDR3 is TGTGCCACCAGAAGTGGCAGGGTGCCCTACGAGCAGTACTTC.

The chain combines TRBV12-3 or TRBV12-4 with TRBJ2-7; no clear D. There are 12 residues in the CDR3. V shed 6 bases and J shed 6 bases, with 12 bases lying between them. The CDR3: CASSEGVGEQYF. In nucleotides, the CDR3 is TGTGCCAGCAGCGAAGGTGTAGGCGAGCAGTACTTC.

This clonotype turned up a few times. The genes are TRBV4-1 and TRBJ2-7; 7 positions agree with TRBD1. This CDR3 has 15 residues. The junction had 4 bases not matched to a gene; V was cut back by 0 bases and J by 2 bases. Germline loops: CDR1 MGHRA, CDR2 YSYEKL. CDR3 nucleotides: TGCGCCAGCAGCCAAGATGACAGGGCAACCTACGAGCAGTACTTC. Translated, it gives CASSQDDRATYEQYF.

This clonotype was detected a few times. The chain is built from TRBV20-1 and TRBJ2-7, with 11 nucleotides matching TRBD2. Per germline, CDR1 DFQATT and CDR2 SNEGSKA (reference sequence). The junction had 9 bases not matched to a gene; V was cut back by 3 bases and J by 5 bases. CDR3 size: 15 residues. In DNA, the CDR3 is TGCAGTGCTAGCGGGCTAGCGGGGGGCTTCAACGAGCAGTACTTC. It yields the protein CSASGLAGGFNEQYF.

This clonotype was detected only a few times. The chain joins TRBV10-3 to TRBJ2-7; D may be TRBD1 (6 bases). This CDR3 spans 14 amino acids. V lost 6 bases and J lost 3, with 15 bases in between. The germline V gene has CDR1 ENHRY and CDR2 SYGVKD. The CDR3 spells CAISYRDGYYEQYF. The CDR3 nucleotides read TGTGCCATCAGCTACAGGGACGGCTACTACGAGCAGTACTTC.

This clonotype was counted between two and nine times. This chain's CDR3 is CASSPRPLGGYEQYF. For the CDR3, the DNA is TGCGCCAGCAGCCCACGGCCCCTAGGGGGCTACGAGCAGTACTTC. This chain uses TRBV5-1 with TRBJ2-7; tentative D call: TRBD1 (6 bases). The CDR3 extends over 15 amino acids. V was cut by 4 bases and J by 3 bases, with 17 bases left in between. Germline V lookup: CDR1 SGHRS, CDR2 YFSETQ.

This clonotype has a count of ten or more. The gene calls are TRBV4-1 and TRBJ2-4, with D maybe TRBD1 (5 bases). Germline assignment: CDR1 MGHRA and CDR2 YSYEKL. The CDR3 consists of 15 residues. The V and J ends lost 5 bases and 7 bases respectively, with 18 bases between them. The CDR3: CASSSLDTGENIQYF. CDR3 in DNA: TGCGCCAGCAGCTCCCTGGACACCGGTGAGAACATTCAGTACTTC.

A note on this clonotype: Sequence at one end of the junction differs from germline and may be a read error. The genes are TRBV9 and TRBJ2-7; 13 bases line up with TRBD2. There are 16 residues in the CDR3. Germline V gene sequence: CDR1 SGDLS, CDR2 YYNGEE. The chain's CDR3 is CASSVGGLAGSYEQYF. Written as DNA, the CDR3 is TGTGCTAGCAGCGTAGGGGGACTAGCGGGGAGCTACGAGCAGTACTTC.

This chain links TRBV29-1 with TRBJ1-2; weak D call: TRBD1 (6 bases). Trimming left V 6 bases short and J 8 bases short, with 16 bases between. CDR3 size: 12 residues. Germline V gives CDR1 SQVTM, CDR2 ANQGSEA. This CDR3 is CSVGGPPEGYTF. As DNA, the CDR3 is TGCAGCGTGGGGGGGCCTCCAGAGGGCTACACCTTC.

In the case of this clonotype: A much more abundant neighbour one base away suggests this may be a read error. The V gene is TRBV7-8, the J gene TRBJ1-4; 7 nucleotides align to TRBD1. Losses at the gene ends were 5 bases for V and 12 bases for J; bases not matched to a gene: 12. Germline loops: CDR1 SGHVS, CDR2 FQNEAQ. The CDR3 contains 14 residues. The DNA of the CDR3 is TGTGCCAGCAGCCTAGGGGGCGTGGGGGAAGAACTGTTTTTT. Amino acids: CASSLGGVGEELFF. The full variable domain, completed using reference TRBV7-8 and TRBJ1-4, is GAGVSQSPRYKVAKRGQDVALRCDPISGHVSLFWYQQALGQGPEFLTYFQNEAQLDKSGLPSDRFFAERPEGSVSTLKIQRTQQEDSAVYLCASSLGGVGEELFFGSGTQLSVL.

The chain couples TRBV20-1 to TRBJ1-2, with 7 bases matching TRBD1. The germline V gene encodes CDR1 DFQATT and CDR2 SNEGSKA (reference sequence). The CDR3 contains 13 residues. The V gene end was trimmed by 5 bases and the J gene end by 6 bases; junction bases not matched to a gene: 9. CDR3 coding DNA: TGCAGTGCTCCCTTGGACAGGATGGATGGCTACACCTTC. Protein product: CSAPLDRMDGYTF.

The V gene is TRBV7-2, the J gene TRBJ1-5; weak D call: TRBD1 (6 bases). Trimming cost V 5 bases and J 10 bases, with 15 bases left between them. Germline-derived CDR1 and CDR2 are SGHTA and FQGNSA. The CDR3 runs 13 residues. The CDR3 DNA sequence: TGTGCCAGCAGCCGCTACGCACAGGGACCCCAGCATTTT. This gives the protein CASSRYAQGPQHF.